This T cell receptor (beta chain) was sequenced for a study of blood T cell repertoires in COVID-19. The overall study: Researchers got acute and convalescent COVID-19 samples from the United States, Italy and Spain. The cDNA or gDNA used as material had been derived from T cells, B-cell-depleted T cells, or PBMCs.

In the authors' methods: Amplification from reference gene primers served as the basis for estimated nucleated cell counts. The protocol was immunoSEQ multiplex PCR, while the TCRdb copy is restricted to in-frame clones and leaves out a portion. V and J calls and clone size come straight from that table; D and trimming were deduced from the DNA. The table has some 200,000 clones, approximately 90% seen once; the top ten hold almost 4.5%. This TCR was recovered from a man aged 50 to 60 with acute or convalescent COVID-19. Input material: peripheral blood.

The CDR3 coding sequence is TGTGCCTGGAGTAAGAGACAGGGGGTTCCCCAGCATTTT. Protein sequence: CAWSKRQGVPQHF. This chain links TRBV30 with TRBJ1-5, with TRBD1 identical over 9 bases. Germline CDR1 reads GTSNPN; CDR2 reads SVGIG (reference sequence). The CDR3 length is 13 residues. V was pared by 2 bases and J by 10 bases, with 6 bases of the junction left unmatched.